This T cell receptor beta chain was recorded in a study of CD8 T cells in Susac syndrome. Study background: When their blood was taken, patients with Susac syndrome were therapy-naive, taking corticosteroids, or taking intravenous immunoglobulin alone.

Trimming took 6 bases from V and 2 from J, leaving 10 bases between them. The CDR3 consists of 13 residues. Germline CDR1 and CDR2: KGHSH and LQKENI. RNA in amounts of roughly 0.5 to 1 ug was reverse transcribed with random hexamers. The method of amplification for TCR beta CDR3 was immunoSEQ multiplex PCR, covering 54 Vbeta and 13 Jbeta. TCRdb redid the calling of the immunoSEQ multiplex PCR reads with MiXCR, one entry per CDR3 protein. The sample shows about 140,000 distinct CDR3 sequences, roughly 95% of them seen only once. The TCR comes from a human donor with Susac syndrome. The rearrangement uses TRBV18 and TRBJ1-1; D may be TRBD1 (6 bases). Input material: CD4+ T cells from PBMCs. Here the CDR3 DNA reads TGTGCCAGCTCCCAGGGGAGTAACACTGAAGCTTTCTTT. Translated, it gives CASSQGSNTEAFF.